Sequencing of this TCR beta chain was carried out in a study of T cells in Graves' hyperthyroidism and ophthalmopathy. Study as a whole: Upon initial diagnosis and before any treatment, peripheral blood was collected. Study-level points and caveats: The model anticipated ophthalmopathy a median about six months pre-onset.

With regard to this clonotype: Antigen unknown.

Amplified regions were TCR beta CDR3 sequences from RNA transcripts. The HTBI primer set drove a first-round RT-PCR of the TCR CDR3. MiXCR was run by TCRdb on the multiplex PCR reads, yielding one entry per CDR3 protein. This table has hundreds of thousands of distinct CDR3 sequences, approximately 15% appearing once. Enrolled ophthalmopathy patients presented with a Clinical Activity Score of at least 3, a NOSPECS grade of at least 4, and disease duration under 3 months. Diagnostic assessment was based on clinical symptoms, serum thyroxine and TRAb, thyroid ultrasound and orbital computed tomography. Germline values: CDR1 MNHEY, CDR2 SVGEGT. With V trimmed by 7 bases and J by 3 bases, 11 bases remained unmatched. CDR3 size: 16 residues.

The source of this sequence is a woman between 40 and 55 years old with Graves' ophthalmopathy. Sequencing input: blood. The chain joins TRBV6-2 or TRBV6-3 to TRBJ2-2; the match to TRBD1 covers 7 bases. DNA of the CDR3: TGTGCCAGCAAAAACGGGCCCACAGGGGACACCGGGGAGCTGTTTTTT. Protein product: CASKNGPTGDTGELFF.